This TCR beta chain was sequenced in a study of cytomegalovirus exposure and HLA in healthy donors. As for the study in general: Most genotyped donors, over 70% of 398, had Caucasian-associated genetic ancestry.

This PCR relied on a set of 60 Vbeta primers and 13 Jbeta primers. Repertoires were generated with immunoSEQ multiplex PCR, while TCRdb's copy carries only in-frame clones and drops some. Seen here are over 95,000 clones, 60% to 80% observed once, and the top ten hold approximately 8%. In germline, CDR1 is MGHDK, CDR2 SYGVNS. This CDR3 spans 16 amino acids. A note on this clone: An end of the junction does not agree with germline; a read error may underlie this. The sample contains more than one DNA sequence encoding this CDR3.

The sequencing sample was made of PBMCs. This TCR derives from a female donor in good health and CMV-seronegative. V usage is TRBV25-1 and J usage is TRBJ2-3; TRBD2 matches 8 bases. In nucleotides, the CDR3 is TGTGCCAGCAGGAGGGGGGCGGGGGGAAGGGCAGATACACAGTATTTT. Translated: CASRRGAGGRADTQYF.